This entry describes one TCR beta chain. The target antigen is unknown. Here immunoSEQ multiplex PCR was the method, and the copy in TCRdb shows in-frame clones only, minus some. The table has 150,000 to 200,000 clones, approximately 90% seen once; the top ten hold about 2.8%. The record originates from a study of T cell responses to AZD1222 COVID-19 vaccine. General study results and limits: Donors skewed white British and female; clonal diversity was possibly underestimated.

J gave up 4 bases and V 0 bases, and 3 bases lay outside the gene matches. The V gene's germline CDR1 is SGHNT and CDR2 YYREEE (reference sequence). The CDR3 totals 14 residues. The receptor's source is an adult in good health. The J gene is TRBJ1-2, the V gene TRBV5-4, with 7 bases lining up with TRBD1. The sample in question was peripheral blood, obtained on day 0 of AZD1222 vaccination. The CDR3 region has the DNA TGTGCCAGCAGCTTGGAAAACAGGGGCTATGGCTACACCTTC. This encodes CASSLENRGYGYTF.